Listed below are T cell receptor beta chains from one sample, sequenced in a study of blood T cell repertoires in COVID-19. Clones were read by immunoSEQ multiplex PCR, and TCRdb kept only the in-frame ones, dropping some. The sample carries 55,000 to 85,000 clones, 81% recorded once. The sequenced sample was peripheral blood. Receptors originate from a woman in her 70s with acute or convalescent COVID-19. CDR3s include the opening cysteine and the closing phenylalanine or tryptophan. A D gene is named only where the DNA matches it firmly. Rows may omit the clone size; those that give it use once, few, many or a size class.

V gene	J gene	D gene	clone size	CDR3 DNA	CDR3 protein
TRBV11-3	TRBJ2-1	TRBD2	NA	TGTGCCAGCAGCTCAGGGGGAGGTCTAGCGGGAGGGAATGAGCAGTTCTTC	CASSSGGGLAGGNEQFF
TRBV4-3	TRBJ1-1	NA	NA	TGCGCCAGCAGCCTGGGGCCGGGGGATTTTGAAGCTTTCTTT	CASSLGPGDFEAFF
TRBV7-8	TRBJ2-7	NA	NA	TGTGCCAGCAGCTTAGGGCAGGATGGCTACGAGCAGTACTTC	CASSLGQDGYEQYF
TRBV7-6	TRBJ2-7	NA	few	TGTGCCAGCAGCTTAGGGCAGGGGGGCTACGAGCAGTACTTC	CASSLGQGGYEQYF
TRBV4-3	TRBJ1-2	NA	few	TGCGCCAGCAGCCGAGACTCCCGGGGATATGGCTACACCTTC	CASSRDSRGYGYTF
TRBV7-9	TRBJ2-2	TRBD2	NA	TGTGCCAGCAGCTTAAGTGCGGGGGGGACCGGGGAGCTGTTTTTT	CASSLSAGGTGELFF
TRBV19	TRBJ1-1	NA	NA	TGTGCCAGTAGTGCATCGGGTTCTGAAGCTTTCTTT	CASSASGSEAFF
TRBV20-1	TRBJ2-2	NA	NA	TGCAGTGCTAGTAGACTCTACACCGGGGAGCTGTTTTTT	CSASRLYTGELFF
TRBV6-5	TRBJ1-3	NA	NA	TGTGCCAGTAAAACTACGGCCGGATCTGGAAACACCATATATTTT	CASKTTAGSGNTIYF
TRBV29-1	TRBJ2-7	TRBD2	few	TGCAGCGTTGGCATGTCGGGAGGGTCCTACGAGCAGTACTTC	CSVGMSGGSYEQYF
TRBV27	TRBJ1-5	TRBD1	NA	TGTGCCAGCAGTCGACAGGGCGGAAGCAATCAGCCCCAGCATTTT	CASSRQGGSNQPQHF
TRBV7-8	TRBJ1-4	TRBD1	NA	TGTGCCAGCAGCTTAGGCTGGGACAGCGAGAATGAAAAACTGTTTTTT	CASSLGWDSENEKLFF
TRBV19	TRBJ1-3	NA	NA	TGTGCCAGTAGTACCAACAGTCCCGGAAACACCATATATTTT	CASSTNSPGNTIYF
TRBV6-2/TRBV6-3	TRBJ2-3	NA	NA	TGTGCCAGCAGTTACCCCAGGGGGGCTGGTAGCACAGATACGCAGTATTTT	CASSYPRGAGSTDTQYF
TRBV5-5	TRBJ1-6	TRBD1	NA	TGTGCCAGCAGCCTCTGGACAGGGGAAAGTTCACCCCTCCACTTT	CASSLWTGESSPLHF
TRBV21-1	TRBJ1-6	NA	NA	TGTGCCAGTGAGTTCCACGTTCCCCTCCACTTT	CASEFHVPLHF
TRBV28	TRBJ2-1	NA	NA	TGTGCCAGCAGTTTAGAGTGGTTTTCCTACAATGAGCAGTTCTTC	CASSLEWFSYNEQFF
TRBV6-6	TRBJ1-5	TRBD1	NA	TGTGCCAGCATTACAGGGGGGCTGGGCAATCAGCCCCAGCATTTT	CASITGGLGNQPQHF
TRBV7-2	TRBJ2-5	NA	once	TGTGCCAGCAGTCCTCAAGAGACCCAGTACTTC	CASSPQETQYF
TRBV27	TRBJ2-5	TRBD2	NA	TGTGCCCGCTACTCGTGGGAACTAGCGGGAAGTCAAGAGACCCAGTACTTC	CARYSWELAGSQETQYF
TRBV19	TRBJ2-2	TRBD1	NA	TGTGCCAGTAGTATAATTCCGGGACAGGGGGCTGACGGGGAGCTGTTTTTT	CASSIIPGQGADGELFF
TRBV3-1/TRBV3-2	TRBJ2-2	TRBD2	NA	TGTGCCAGCAGCCACCTGGGACTAGCGGCTAACACCGGGGAGCTGTTTTTT	CASSHLGLAANTGELFF
TRBV10-3	TRBJ1-5	TRBD1	NA	TGTGCCGTGCGACAGGGTGATAATCAGCCCCAGCATTTT	CAVRQGDNQPQHF
TRBV28	TRBJ1-5	NA	NA	TGTGCCAGCAGAGAGTATAGCAATCAGCCCCAGCATTTT	CASREYSNQPQHF
TRBV7-2	TRBJ2-7	TRBD2	NA	TGTGCCAGCAGCTCGACTGTGGGACTAACTCCCCGGGAACAGTACTTC	CASSSTVGLTPREQYF
TRBV19	TRBJ1-1	TRBD1	NA	TGTGCCAGTAGGAGCAGGGGGCCGGACACTGAAGCTTTCTTT	CASRSRGPDTEAFF
TRBV28	TRBJ1-2	NA	NA	TGTGCCAGCAGCATACCGGGAGGGGATCTAGGCTACACCTTC	CASSIPGGDLGYTF
TRBV29-1	TRBJ2-4	TRBD1	NA	TGCAGCGTCATACCGGGACAGGGGGCTGACATTCAGTACTTC	CSVIPGQGADIQYF
TRBV20-1	TRBJ2-5	NA	NA	TGCAGTGCTACCGAGTCTGAGACCCAGTACTTC	CSATESETQYF
TRBV5-1	TRBJ1-4	NA	NA	TGCGCCAGCAGCTTGGAATACAGGAATGAAAAACTGTTTTTT	CASSLEYRNEKLFF
TRBV7-2	TRBJ2-4	NA	NA	TGTGCCAGCAGCTTAACGCGGGCGGTGAACATTCAGTACTTC	CASSLTRAVNIQYF
TRBV18	TRBJ1-2	NA	once	TGTGCCAGCTCATCCTCGGGAGGAGACAATGGCTACACCTTC	CASSSSGGDNGYTF
TRBV3-1/TRBV3-2	TRBJ2-1	TRBD2	NA	TGTGCCAGCAGCCAAGGCGCGGGGGGGGAAACTGAGCAGTTCTTC	CASSQGAGGETEQFF
TRBV3-1/TRBV3-2	TRBJ1-6	NA	NA	TGTGCCAGCAGCCAAGGGGGCGGGGAATCACCCCTCCACTTT	CASSQGGGESPLHF
TRBV30	TRBJ2-3	NA	NA	TGTGCCTGGAGCGGGATCACAGATACGCAGTATTTT	CAWSGITDTQYF
TRBV20-1	TRBJ2-5	NA	NA	TGCAGTGCTAGTTTAGGCGGGACCGCAGAGACCCAGTACTTC	CSASLGGTAETQYF
TRBV9	TRBJ1-4	NA	NA	TGTGCCAGCAGCGTAGCTGGGGGGGGTAATGAAAAACTGTTTTTT	CASSVAGGGNEKLFF
TRBV12-3/TRBV12-4	TRBJ1-1	NA	NA	TGTGCCAGCAGCCAGAAGAACACTGAAGCTTTCTTT	CASSQKNTEAFF
TRBV7-9	TRBJ1-2	TRBD1	NA	TGTGCCAGCAGCTTAGCGACAGGGCCTGGCTACACCTTC	CASSLATGPGYTF
TRBV27	TRBJ1-6	NA	NA	TGTGCCAGCAGTTCACGGAAGACAGGTTCAAATTCACCCCTCCACTTT	CASSSRKTGSNSPLHF
TRBV5-5	TRBJ1-1	TRBD1	NA	TGTGCCAGCAGCTTCAGGCAGGGGGCAAACACTGAAGCTTTCTTT	CASSFRQGANTEAFF
TRBV6-1	TRBJ1-1	NA	NA	TGTGCCAGCAGTGAAGTCTCGAACACTGAAGCTTTCTTT	CASSEVSNTEAFF
TRBV6-2/TRBV6-3	TRBJ1-2	NA	NA	TGTGCCAGCAGTTACCCCCAGGAAAACTATGGCTACACCTTC	CASSYPQENYGYTF
TRBV7-8	TRBJ2-1	NA	NA	TGTGCCAGCAGCTTACTCCAGGGATCATGGTTCTTC	CASSLLQGSWFF
TRBV19	TRBJ1-2	TRBD1	NA	TGTGCCAGTATTCAGGACAGGGGGTATGGCTACACCTTC	CASIQDRGYGYTF
TRBV30	TRBJ1-2	NA	NA	TGTGCCTGCGAAGGGGGACCAAATGGCTACACCTTC	CACEGGPNGYTF
TRBV3-1/TRBV3-2	TRBJ1-5	NA	NA	TGTGCCAGCAGCCAAGATCGACTTAGCAATCAGCCCCAGCATTTT	CASSQDRLSNQPQHF
TRBV6-4	TRBJ2-1	TRBD2	NA	TGTGCCAGCAGTCAGCTAGCGGGAGCTTACAATGAGCAGTTCTTC	CASSQLAGAYNEQFF
TRBV19	TRBJ2-7	TRBD1	NA	TGTGCCAGTAGTCGCGGGACAGGACCCTCTTACGAGCAGTACTTC	CASSRGTGPSYEQYF
TRBV5-1	TRBJ2-2	NA	once	TGCGCCAGCAGCTTGGGTGGGGCGCGAAACGGGGAGCTGTTTTTT	CASSLGGARNGELFF
TRBV12-3/TRBV12-4	TRBJ1-1	NA	NA	TGTGCCAGCACCGCGGCAGGGCGTCGGGTCGCTTTCTTT	CASTAAGRRVAFF
TRBV19	TRBJ1-5	NA	once	TGTGCCAGCAGCCATCGGGGAGGAAGCAATCAGCCCCAGCATTTT	CASSHRGGSNQPQHF
TRBV18	TRBJ2-7	TRBD1	few	TGTGCCAGCTCACATGGACAGGGGTCCTACGAGCAGTACTTC	CASSHGQGSYEQYF
TRBV5-1	TRBJ2-5	TRBD2	few	TGCGCCAGCAGCTTGGGAGGACTAGCGGGAGCGGGTCCAGAGACCCAGTACTTC	CASSLGGLAGAGPETQYF